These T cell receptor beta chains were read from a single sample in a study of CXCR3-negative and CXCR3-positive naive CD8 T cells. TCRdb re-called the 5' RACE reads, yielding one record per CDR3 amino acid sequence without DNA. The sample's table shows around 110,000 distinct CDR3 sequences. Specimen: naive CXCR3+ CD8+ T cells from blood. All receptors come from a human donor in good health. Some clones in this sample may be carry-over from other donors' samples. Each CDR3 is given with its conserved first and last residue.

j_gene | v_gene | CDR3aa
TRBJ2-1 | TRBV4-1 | CASSDTDRPLYNEQFF
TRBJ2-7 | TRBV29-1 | CSVEGGPLPYEQYF
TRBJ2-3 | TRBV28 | CASSFSRTAYTSTDTQYF
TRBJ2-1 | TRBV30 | CAWSLTGSSYNEQFF
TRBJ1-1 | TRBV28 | CASSLLRLNTEAFF
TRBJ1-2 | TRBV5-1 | CASSLDLGSNYGYTF
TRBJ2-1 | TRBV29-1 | CSAHRATGSYNEQFF
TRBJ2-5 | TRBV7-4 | CASSLSLAGNQETQYF
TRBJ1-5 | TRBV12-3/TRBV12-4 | CASSSSNFPLQPQHF
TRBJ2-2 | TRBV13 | CASSFSSRPYTGELFF
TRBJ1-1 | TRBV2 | CASQARAGDMNTEAFF
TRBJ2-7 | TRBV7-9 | CASSSTDRGSSYEQYF
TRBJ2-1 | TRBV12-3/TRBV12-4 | CASSLGLAGVHGDEQFF
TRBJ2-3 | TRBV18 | CASSPLRTGQGAPSSTTDTQYF
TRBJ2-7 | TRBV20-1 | CSASGQGVYEQYF
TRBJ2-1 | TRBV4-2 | CASSQDGDGGPGDEQFF
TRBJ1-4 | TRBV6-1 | CASSEAAGTPSEKLFF
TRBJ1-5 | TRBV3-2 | CASSHPGTGEFNQPQHF
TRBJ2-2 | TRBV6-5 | CASIQRLNTGELFF
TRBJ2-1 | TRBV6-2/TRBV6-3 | CASSYSKFRPDNEQFF
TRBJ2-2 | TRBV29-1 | CSVEGASSGRTGELFF
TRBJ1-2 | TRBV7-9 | CASSSLDSRYGYTF
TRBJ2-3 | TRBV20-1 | CSARYSGGWTDTQYF
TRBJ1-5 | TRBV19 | CASTGTAYSNQPQHF
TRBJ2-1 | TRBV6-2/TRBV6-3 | CASTDRSLSGEQFF
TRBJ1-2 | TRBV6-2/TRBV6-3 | CASSNHPNYGYTF
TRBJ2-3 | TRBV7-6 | CASSLVGTVTDTQYF
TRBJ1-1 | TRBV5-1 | CSGGRGPNTEAFF
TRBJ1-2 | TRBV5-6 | CASSLLGPYGYTF
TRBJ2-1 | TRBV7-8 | CASSLGGGAYNEQFF
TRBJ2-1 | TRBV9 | CASSGSGTSENEQFF
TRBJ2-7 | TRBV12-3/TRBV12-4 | CASSTREAAGSKQYF
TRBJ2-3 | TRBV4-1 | CASSQTGLAGDTQYF
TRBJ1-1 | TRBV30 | CAWDRGAPKEAFF
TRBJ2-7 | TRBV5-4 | CASRPGLSYEQYF
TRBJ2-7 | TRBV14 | CASSPRGSGTSNEQYF
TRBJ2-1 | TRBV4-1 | CASSQQYNEQFF
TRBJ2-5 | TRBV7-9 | CASSSLGGPRETQYF
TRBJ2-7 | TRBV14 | CASSQAQGVIYEQYF
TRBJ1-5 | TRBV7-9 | CASSDAGTSNQPQHF
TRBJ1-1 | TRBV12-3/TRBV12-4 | CASSNSQGGHTEAFF
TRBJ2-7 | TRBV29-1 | CSAEASGGSYEQYF
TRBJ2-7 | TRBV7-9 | CASSSPGQPSYEQYF
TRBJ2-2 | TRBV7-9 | CASTDRGNTGELFF